What follows are 9 T cell receptor beta chains derived from one specimen sequenced in a study of glioma-infiltrating T cells after dendritic cell vaccination. The repertoire was sequenced with immunoSEQ multiplex PCR; TCRdb's copy has only in-frame clones and lacks some. This sample has about 110,000 clones; 90% occur once, and the top ten carry approximately 2.7%. The time point: after dendritic cell vaccination, including at tumor progression/relapse. The sequenced sample was blood, obtained after dendritic cell vaccination. Receptor source: a human donor with glioblastoma.

This rearrangement joins TRBV27 to TRBJ2-3; 13 bases map to TRBD2. After removal of 4 bases from V and 9 bases from J, the junction contained 7 bases not matched to a gene. The CDR3 is 15 residues long. Germline V gives CDR1 MNHEY, CDR2 SMNVEV (reference sequence). The DNA for the CDR3 is TGTGCCAGCAGTTCCAGGACTAGCGGGAGTATAACGCAGTATTTT. It translates to CASSSRTSGSITQYF.

The rearrangement joins TRBV7-3 to TRBJ1-2; 10 bases line up with TRBD1. From germline, CDR1 is SGHTA and CDR2 FQGTGA. CDR3 size: 15 residues. The V and J ends lost 5 bases and 8 bases, in that order; junction bases with no gene match: 11. CDR3 residues: CASSRVGTGEEGYTF. DNA for the CDR3: TGTGCCAGCAGCCGGGTGGGGACAGGGGAAGAGGGCTACACCTTC.

This chain links TRBV11-3 with TRBJ1-6; 11 bases fit TRBD1. Trimming removed 1 base from V and 6 bases from J; junction bases left unmatched: 2. CDR3 length: 16 residues. The germline V gene encodes CDR1 SGHNT and CDR2 YENEEA. CDR3 protein: CASSLGTGGRNSPLHF. The CDR3 DNA reads TGTGCCAGCAGCTTAGGGACAGGGGGCCGTAATTCACCCCTCCACTTT. Based on the CDR3 plus reference TRBV11-3 and TRBJ1-6, the full variable domain is EAGVVQSPRYKIIEKKQPVAFWCNPISGHNTLYWYLQNLGQGPELLIRYENEEAVDDSQLPKDRFSAERLKGVDSTLKIQPAELGDSAVYLCASSLGTGGRNSPLHFGNGTRLTVT.

This chain connects TRBV11-2 to TRBJ1-1; TRBD1 is a possible D gene (6 bases). Looked up from germline, CDR1 is SGHAT and CDR2 is FQNNGV. Trimming took 4 bases from V and 3 from J, leaving 12 bases between them. The CDR3 sequence is 14 residues long. The CDR3 spells CASSSWEGDTEAFF. In nucleotides, the CDR3 is TGTGCCAGCAGCTCGTGGGAGGGGGACACTGAAGCTTTCTTT.

The V gene is TRBV6-1, the J gene TRBJ2-2; D may be TRBD1 (5 bases). V lost 7 bases and J lost 2, with 8 bases in between. The CDR3 runs 13 residues. Germline assignment: CDR1 MNHNS and CDR2 SASEGT. Here the CDR3 DNA reads TGTGCCAGCATAGACAGCAACACCGGGGAGCTGTTTTTT. Residues: CASIDSNTGELFF.

As for this clone: Within the sample, other DNA sequences also encode this same CDR3. The CDR3 region is CASSIDRGDGYTF. The DNA for the CDR3 is TGTGCCAGTAGTATTGACAGGGGCGATGGCTACACCTTC. The chain links TRBV19 to TRBJ1-2; 8 bases line up with TRBD1. From germline, CDR1 is LNHDA and CDR2 SQIVND (reference sequence). The CDR3 spans 13 residues. V gave up 3 bases and J gave up 6 bases; unmatched junction bases: 3.

The chain joins TRBV21-1 to TRBJ1-1; no check of the table's D call, TRBD1, against the DNA was made. TRBV21-1 is marked as a pseudogene. The CDR3 is made up of 18 amino acids. CDR3 in DNA: TGTGCCAGCAGGTCACTCGGACAGGGAAAATTTTTGGTCACTGAAGCTTTCTTT. Encoded protein: CASRSLGQGKFLVTEAFF.

This clone was recorded a few times. The chain is built from TRBV5-6 and TRBJ2-5; D is possibly TRBD2 (6 bases). The V end lost 4 bases, the J end lost 5 bases, and 21 bases lay between the germline ends. The CDR3 has 16 residues. Looked up from germline, CDR1 is SGHDT and CDR2 is YYEEEE. The CDR3 protein is CASSALRDSYRETQYF. Written as DNA, the CDR3 is TGTGCCAGCAGCGCCCTCCGGGACTCATATAGGGAGACCCAGTACTTC.

The V gene is TRBV11-3, the J gene TRBJ2-2, with 10 bases aligning to TRBD1. Germline values: CDR1 SGHNT, CDR2 YENEEA. Trimming removed 6 bases from V and 5 bases from J; junction bases left unmatched: 6. This CDR3 is 15 amino acids long. The CDR3 is CASSEGQGGTGELFF. CDR3 DNA sequence: TGTGCCAGCAGTGAAGGACAGGGGGGTACCGGGGAGCTGTTTTTT.